The entry below describes one T cell receptor beta chain. The target antigen is unknown. Just one base apart from a much larger clone, this may be a read error. These data are taken from a study of T cell repertoires in cytomegalovirus infection. Study as a whole: CMV infection plus the matching HLA type was flagged by public TCR beta signatures. Overall study results and limits: Clonotypes of TCR beta that were HLA-C-restricted and CMV-specific dominated the ex vivo response. Cumulative frequency (of public TCR beta family members) identified carriers of CMV plus the relevant HLA.

Germline loops: CDR1 MNHEY, CDR2 SMNVEV (reference sequence). The trim removed 8 bases at V and 6 bases at J, leaving 18 bases unmatched. The CDR3 has 18 amino acids. Each CDR3 protein gets one entry after TCRdb re-called the reads with MiXCR. The table includes approximately 500,000 distinct CDR3 sequences, approximately 17% detected once. Input material: CD8+ T cells from PBMCs. V and J are TRBV27 and TRBJ2-1; 11 nucleotides line up with TRBD2. The sequence derives from a human donor in good health (CMV status not recorded). Some clones in this sample may be carry-over from other donors' samples. CDR3 protein: CASRSVGISGRAGNEQFF. The CDR3 DNA reads as TGTGCCAGCCGTTCGGTTGGGATTAGCGGGAGGGCCGGCAATGAGCAGTTCTTC.